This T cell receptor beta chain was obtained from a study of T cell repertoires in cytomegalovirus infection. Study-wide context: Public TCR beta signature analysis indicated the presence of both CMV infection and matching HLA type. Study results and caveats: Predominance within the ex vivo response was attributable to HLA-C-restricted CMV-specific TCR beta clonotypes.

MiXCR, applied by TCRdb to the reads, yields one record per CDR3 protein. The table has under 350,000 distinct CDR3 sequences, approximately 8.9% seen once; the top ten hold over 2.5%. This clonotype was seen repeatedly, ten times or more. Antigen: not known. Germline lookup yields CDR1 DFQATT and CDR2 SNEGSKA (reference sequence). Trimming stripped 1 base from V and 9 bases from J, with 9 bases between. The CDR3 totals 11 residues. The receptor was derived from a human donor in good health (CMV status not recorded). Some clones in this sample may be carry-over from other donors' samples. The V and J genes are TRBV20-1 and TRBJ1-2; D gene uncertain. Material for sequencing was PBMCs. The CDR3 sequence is CSARGESRYTF. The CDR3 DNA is TGCAGTGCTAGAGGCGAATCCCGCTACACCTTC.